Shown below are 8 T cell receptor beta chains from a single sample sequenced in a study of T cell responses to AZD1222 COVID-19 vaccine (dated by TCRdb to the early 2020s). This specimen's time point label, interpreted: baseline before first vaccination. Library prep was done by the immunoSEQ multiplex PCR assay. The clones in this table, taken by TCRdb from immuneACCESS, are in-frame only. Not every clone is retained; where verified, under half of the shortfall comes from an unresolved V gene, and the cause of the rest is unknown. The sample table lists 100,000 to 150,000 clones, around 91% of them with a count of one. The ten largest clones take up 2.5% to 4% of the sample. This sample comprised peripheral blood, obtained on day 0 of AZD1222 vaccination. These TCRs come from an adult in good health.

This rearrangement joins TRBV7-2 to TRBJ2-7, with 13 nucleotides matching TRBD2. Germline V gene data show CDR1 as SGHTA and CDR2 as FQGNSA. There are 15 residues in the CDR3. V lost 6 bases, J lost 6 bases, and 8 bases stayed unmatched. The CDR3 bases are TGTGCCAGCAGTTTCCGACTAGCGGGAGGATTCGAGCAGTACTTC. Protein sequence: CASSFRLAGGFEQYF.

About this clone: This same CDR3 is encoded by further DNA sequences in the sample. The chain uses TRBV4-2 and TRBJ1-6; 7 bases agree with TRBD1. Trimming took 0 bases from V and 2 from J; bases not matched to a gene: 1. Germline loops: CDR1 LGHNA, CDR2 YNFKEQ. The CDR3 totals 16 residues. The CDR3 sequence: CASSQDRGAYNSPLHF. CDR3 DNA: TGTGCCAGCAGCCAAGACAGGGGGGCCTATAATTCACCCCTCCACTTT.

The rearrangement links TRBV9 to TRBJ2-5; TRBD2 agrees at 7 bases. The ends lost 3 bases at V and 5 bases at J; junction bases unmatched: 7. The CDR3 totals 14 residues. The V gene's germline CDR1 is SGDLS and CDR2 YYNGEE. Here the CDR3 reads CASSGGTGGETQYF. CDR3 bases: TGTGCCAGCAGCGGGGGAACGGGGGGTGAGACCCAGTACTTC.

V gene TRBV6-5 combines with J gene TRBJ2-2; D not resolved. The CDR3 totals 14 residues. The V gene's germline CDR1 is MNHEY and CDR2 SVGAGI. Between the trimmed V and J ends, which lost 2 bases and 1 base, there was a span of 5 bases. This CDR3 reads CASSYRENTGELFF. The CDR3 bases are TGTGCCAGCAGTTACAGGGAGAACACCGGGGAGCTGTTTTTT.

This chain joins TRBV6-1 and TRBJ2-3; D is ambiguous. Trimming took 0 bases from V and 0 from J, leaving 13 bases between them. The germline CDR1 and CDR2 sequences are MNHNS and SASEGT. The CDR3 extends over 17 amino acids. DNA for the CDR3: TGTGCCAGCAGTGAAGCGTGGGATGCGTTCAGCACAGATACGCAGTATTTT. Translation: CASSEAWDAFSTDTQYF.

This CDR3 reads CASSLGYPLWAGDLQETQYF. The CDR3 DNA follows: TGTGCCAGCAGTTTGGGATATCCCCTCTGGGCAGGAGATCTCCAAGAGACCCAGTACTTC. The chain uses TRBV27 and TRBJ2-5; D is undetermined. The V and J ends lost 3 bases and 1 base respectively, with 27 bases between them. The germline gives CDR1 MNHEY, CDR2 SMNVEV (reference sequence). The CDR3 loop spans 20 amino acids.

In its sample, this clone was seen a few times. The rearrangement links TRBV19 to TRBJ1-2; D might be TRBD1 (5 bases). CDR1 and CDR2 (germline): LNHDA, SQIVND (reference sequence). The CDR3 totals 12 residues. Trimming pared 4 bases from V and 4 bases from J, leaving 7 bases between. The DNA of the CDR3 is TGTGCCAGTAGTAATCAGGGCTATGGCTACACCTTC. Residues: CASSNQGYGYTF.

The chain combines TRBV4-1 with TRBJ2-3; tentatively, D is TRBD1 (6 bases). Germline V gene sequence: CDR1 MGHRA, CDR2 YSYEKL. Trimming took 0 bases from V and 4 from J, leaving 14 bases between them. There are 16 residues in the CDR3. This CDR3 reads CASSQDSTGMPDTQYF. In nucleotides, the CDR3 is TGCGCCAGCAGCCAAGACTCCACAGGGATGCCAGATACGCAGTATTTT.